This T cell receptor beta chain was obtained from a study of cytomegalovirus exposure and HLA in healthy donors. Study results and limitations: Associated with cytomegalovirus, according to the listing, were 164 TCR beta chains. In the analysis, some V segments, TRBV6-2 and TRBV6-3 included, were excluded as indistinguishable.

PCR employed 60 Vbeta and 13 Jbeta primers. The assay was immunoSEQ multiplex PCR, and TCRdb's table has in-frame clones only and misses some. The table shows fewer than 200,000 clones, with roughly 80% occurring only once. On this clone: The target antigen is unknown.

The CDR3 consists of 14 residues. The sequence derives from a female donor in good health and CMV-seronegative. The sequencing sample was made of PBMCs. The rearrangement links TRBV12-1 to TRBJ2-3; the tabulated D call, TRBD1, remains unverified against the DNA. TRBV12-1 is an annotated pseudogene. The CDR3 reads CASSSSPAWHTQYF. The DNA of the CDR3 is TGTGCCAGCAGCTCGTCGCCTGCCTGGCATACGCAGTATTTT.